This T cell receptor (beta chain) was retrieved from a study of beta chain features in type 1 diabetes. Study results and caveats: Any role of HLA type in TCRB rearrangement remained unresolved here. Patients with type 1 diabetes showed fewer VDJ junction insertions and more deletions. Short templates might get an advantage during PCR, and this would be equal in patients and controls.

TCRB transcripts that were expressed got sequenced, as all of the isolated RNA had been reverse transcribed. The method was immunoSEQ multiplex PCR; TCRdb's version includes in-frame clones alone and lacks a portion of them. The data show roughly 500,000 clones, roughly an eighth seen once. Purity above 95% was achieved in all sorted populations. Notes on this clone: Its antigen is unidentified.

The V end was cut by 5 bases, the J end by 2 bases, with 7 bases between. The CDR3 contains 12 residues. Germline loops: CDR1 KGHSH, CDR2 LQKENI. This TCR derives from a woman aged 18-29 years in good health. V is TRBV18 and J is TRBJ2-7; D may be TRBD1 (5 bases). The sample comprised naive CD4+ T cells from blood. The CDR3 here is CASSRGTYEQYF. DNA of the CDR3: TGTGCCAGCTCAAGGGGTACCTACGAGCAGTACTTC.